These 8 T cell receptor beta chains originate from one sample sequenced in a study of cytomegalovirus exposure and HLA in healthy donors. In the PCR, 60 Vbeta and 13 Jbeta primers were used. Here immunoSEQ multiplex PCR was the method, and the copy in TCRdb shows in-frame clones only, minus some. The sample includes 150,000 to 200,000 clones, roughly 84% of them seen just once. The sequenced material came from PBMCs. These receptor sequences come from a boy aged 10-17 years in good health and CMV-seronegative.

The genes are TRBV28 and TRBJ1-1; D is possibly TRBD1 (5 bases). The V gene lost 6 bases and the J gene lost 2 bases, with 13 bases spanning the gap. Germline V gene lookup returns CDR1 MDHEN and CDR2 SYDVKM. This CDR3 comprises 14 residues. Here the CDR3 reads CASSPTDRNTEAFF. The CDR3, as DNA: TGTGCCAGCAGCCCCACCGACAGAAACACTGAAGCTTTCTTT. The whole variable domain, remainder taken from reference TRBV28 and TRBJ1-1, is DVKVTQSSRYLVKRTGEKVFLECVQDMDHENMFWYRQDPGLGLRLIYFSYDVKMKEKGDIPEGYSVSREKKERFSLILESASTNQTSMYLCASSPTDRNTEAFFGQGTRLTVV.

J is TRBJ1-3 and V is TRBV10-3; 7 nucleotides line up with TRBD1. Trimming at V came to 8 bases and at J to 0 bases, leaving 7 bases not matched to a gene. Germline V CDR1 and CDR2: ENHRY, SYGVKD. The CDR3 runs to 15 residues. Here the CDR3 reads CAISGQLSSGNTIYF. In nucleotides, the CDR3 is TGTGCCATCTCGGGACAGTTGAGCTCTGGAAACACCATATATTTT.

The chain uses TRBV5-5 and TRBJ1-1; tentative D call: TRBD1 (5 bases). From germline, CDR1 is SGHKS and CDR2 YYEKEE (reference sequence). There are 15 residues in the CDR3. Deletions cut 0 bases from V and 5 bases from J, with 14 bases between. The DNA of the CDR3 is TGTGCCAGCAGCTTGGGGGGCAGGGCAGGAACTGAAGCTTTCTTT. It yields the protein CASSLGGRAGTEAFF.

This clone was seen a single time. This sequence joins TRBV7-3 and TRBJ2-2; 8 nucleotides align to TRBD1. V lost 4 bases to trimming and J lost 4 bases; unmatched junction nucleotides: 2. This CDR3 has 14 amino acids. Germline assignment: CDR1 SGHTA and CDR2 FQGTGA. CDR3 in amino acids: CASSSDRATGELFF. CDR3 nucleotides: TGTGCCAGCAGCTCGGACAGGGCCACCGGGGAGCTGTTTTTT. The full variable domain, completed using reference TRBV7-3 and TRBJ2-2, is GAGVSQTPSNKVTEKGKYVELRCDPISGHTALYWYRQSLGQGPEFLIYFQGTGAADDSGLPNDRFFAVRPEGSVSTLKIQRTERGDSAVYLCASSSDRATGELFFGEGSRLTVL.

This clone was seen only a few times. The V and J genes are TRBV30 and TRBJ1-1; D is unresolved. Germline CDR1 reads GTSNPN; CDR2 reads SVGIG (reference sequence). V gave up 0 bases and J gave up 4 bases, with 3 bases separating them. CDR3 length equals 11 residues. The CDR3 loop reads CAWSVSTEAFF. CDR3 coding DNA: TGTGCCTGGAGTGTGAGCACTGAAGCTTTCTTT.

DNA for the CDR3: TGTGCCAGCAGTTACGAGGGGACAAATTCACCCCTCCACTTT. Its translation is CASSYEGTNSPLHF. The V and J genes are TRBV6-6 and TRBJ1-6, with D perhaps TRBD1 (6 bases). Trimming cost V 2 bases and J 7 bases, with 9 bases left between them. The CDR3 extends over 14 amino acids. The germline V gene has CDR1 MNHNY and CDR2 SVGAGI (reference sequence).

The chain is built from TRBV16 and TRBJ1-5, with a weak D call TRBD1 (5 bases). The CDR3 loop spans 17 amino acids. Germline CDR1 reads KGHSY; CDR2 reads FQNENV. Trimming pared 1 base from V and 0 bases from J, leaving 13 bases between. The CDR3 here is CASSQWSVGDSNQPQHF. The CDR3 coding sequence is TGTGCCAGCAGCCAATGGTCGGTAGGGGATAGCAATCAGCCCCAGCATTTT.

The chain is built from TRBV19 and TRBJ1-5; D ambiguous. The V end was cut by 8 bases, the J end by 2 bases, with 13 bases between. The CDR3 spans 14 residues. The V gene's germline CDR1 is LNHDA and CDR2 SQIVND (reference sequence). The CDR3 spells CASERFQGNQPQHF. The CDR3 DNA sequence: TGTGCCAGTGAACGGTTTCAGGGCAATCAGCCCCAGCATTTT.